This TCR beta chain was recovered during a study of T-cell memory formation after mild COVID-19. Study-wide findings and caveats: Several responding clones turned up in pre-infection memory, indicating that cross-reactive memory may have taken part. Whether second-wave clones peaking at day 37 were SARS-CoV-2 specific went unconfirmed. Clones that shrank (day 15 to 85) were balanced CD4/CD8, whereas later expanders leaned CD4+.

About this clonotype itself: Its antigen remains unknown.

The CDR3 contains 13 residues. The germline V and J ends were trimmed by 7 bases and 7 bases, with 16 bases remaining between them. It was 5'RACE with constant-segment primers that produced the TCR alpha and TCR beta cDNA libraries, which carried sample barcodes and UMIs. Using its own MiXCR run on the 5' RACE reads, TCRdb lists one record per CDR3 protein. The sample yields 250,000 to 300,000 distinct CDR3 sequences, approximately 8% seen once. The TCR was taken from a man aged 18 to 29 who had mild COVID-19 (a few samples of this study predate the infection). Cell type and time point are not known. The sample was PBMCs or a T cell subset sorted from them (not recorded which). The chain uses TRBV12-3 or TRBV12-4 and TRBJ1-1; D is unclear. CDR3: CASTQGALSEAFF. The CDR3 nucleotides are TGTGCCAGCACTCAAGGCGCCCTCAGTGAAGCTTTCTTT.